This record covers a single T cell receptor beta chain. The CDR3 is made up of 13 amino acids. Germline loops: CDR1 SQVTM, CDR2 ANQGSEA. V gave up 4 bases and J gave up 6 bases; unmatched junction bases: 3. This entry is derived from a study of OX40 agonist ivuxolimab in advanced cancers. Overall study context: Patients took ivuxolimab, an agonistic anti-OX40 (CD134) antibody.

Sequenced by immunoSEQ multiplex PCR; TCRdb stores in-frame clones only, minus some. This table holds over 65,000 clones, roughly 93% found once. The sample was CD4+ or CD8+ T cells sorted from blood, taken in a trial of the OX40 agonist ivuxolimab. This sequence originates from an adult with an advanced solid tumor such as melanoma, head and neck, liver or kidney cancer. The rearrangement uses TRBV29-1 and TRBJ1-4; 9 bases fit TRBD1. CDR3 DNA: TGCAGCGTTGTCCGGACAGGGGATGAAAAACTGTTTTTT. As protein: CSVVRTGDEKLFF.